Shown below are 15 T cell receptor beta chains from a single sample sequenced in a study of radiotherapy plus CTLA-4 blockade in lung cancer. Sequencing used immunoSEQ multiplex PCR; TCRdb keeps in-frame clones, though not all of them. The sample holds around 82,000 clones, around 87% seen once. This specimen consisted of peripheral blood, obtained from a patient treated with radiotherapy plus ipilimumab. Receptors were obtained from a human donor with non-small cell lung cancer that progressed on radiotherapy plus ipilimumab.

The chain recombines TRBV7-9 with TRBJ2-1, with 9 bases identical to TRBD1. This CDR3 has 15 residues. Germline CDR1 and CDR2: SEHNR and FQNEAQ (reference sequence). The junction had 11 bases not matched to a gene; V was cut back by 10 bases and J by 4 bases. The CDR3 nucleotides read TGTGCCACCTTTTTTCGGGACAGGGTTTACAATGAGCAGTTCTTC. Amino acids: CATFFRDRVYNEQFF.

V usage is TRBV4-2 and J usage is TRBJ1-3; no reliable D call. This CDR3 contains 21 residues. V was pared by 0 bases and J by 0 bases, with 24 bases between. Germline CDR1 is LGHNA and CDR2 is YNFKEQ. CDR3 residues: CASSQETVSSDTEYSGNTIYF. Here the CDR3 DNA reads TGTGCCAGCAGCCAAGAAACCGTCTCCTCCGACACGGAATACTCTGGAAACACCATATATTTT.

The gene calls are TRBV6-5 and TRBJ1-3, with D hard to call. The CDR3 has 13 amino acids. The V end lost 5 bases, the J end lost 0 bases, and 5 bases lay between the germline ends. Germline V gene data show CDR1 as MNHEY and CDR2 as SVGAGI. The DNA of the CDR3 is TGTGCCAGCAGTAGATCCTCTGGAAACACCATATATTTT. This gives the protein CASSRSSGNTIYF.

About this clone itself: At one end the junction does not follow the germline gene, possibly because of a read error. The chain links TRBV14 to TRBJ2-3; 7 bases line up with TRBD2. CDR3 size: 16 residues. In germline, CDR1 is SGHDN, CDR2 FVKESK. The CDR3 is CASSPQGGASTDTQYF. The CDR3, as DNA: TGTGCCAGCAGTCCCCAGGGAGGGGCTAGCACGGATACGCAGTATTTT.

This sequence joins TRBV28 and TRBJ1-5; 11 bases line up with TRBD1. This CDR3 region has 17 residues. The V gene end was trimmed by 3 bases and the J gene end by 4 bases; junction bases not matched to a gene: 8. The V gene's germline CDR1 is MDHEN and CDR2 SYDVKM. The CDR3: CASSFFGGTGGNQPQHF. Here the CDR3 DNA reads TGTGCCAGCAGTTTTTTTGGAGGGACAGGGGGTAATCAGCCCCAGCATTTT. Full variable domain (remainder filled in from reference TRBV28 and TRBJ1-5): DVKVTQSSRYLVKRTGEKVFLECVQDMDHENMFWYRQDPGLGLRLIYFSYDVKMKEKGDIPEGYSVSREKKERFSLILESASTNQTSMYLCASSFFGGTGGNQPQHFGDGTRLSIL.

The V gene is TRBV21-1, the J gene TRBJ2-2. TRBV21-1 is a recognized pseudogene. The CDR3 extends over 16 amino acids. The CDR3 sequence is CASSGSVLKNTGELFF. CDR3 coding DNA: TGTGCCAGCTCCGGAAGTGTGTTAAAGAACACCGGGGAGCTGTTTTTT.

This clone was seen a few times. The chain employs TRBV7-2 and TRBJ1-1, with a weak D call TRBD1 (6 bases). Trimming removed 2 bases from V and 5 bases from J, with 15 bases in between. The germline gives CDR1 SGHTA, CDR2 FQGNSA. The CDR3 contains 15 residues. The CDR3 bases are TGTGCCAGCAGCTTAATATGGGGGCAGTGGACTGAAGCTTTCTTT. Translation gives CASSLIWGQWTEAFF. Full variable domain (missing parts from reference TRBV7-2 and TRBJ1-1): GAGVSQSPSNKVTEKGKDVELRCDPISGHTALYWYRQSLGQGLEFLIYFQGNSAPDKSGLPSDRFSAERTGGSVSTLTIQRTQQEDSAVYLCASSLIWGQWTEAFFGQGTRLTVV.

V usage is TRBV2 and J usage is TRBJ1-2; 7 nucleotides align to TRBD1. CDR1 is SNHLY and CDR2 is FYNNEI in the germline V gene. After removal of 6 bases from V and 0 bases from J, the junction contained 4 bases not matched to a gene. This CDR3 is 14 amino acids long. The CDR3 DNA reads TGTGCCAGCAGGCCCGGGACAGCTAACTATGGCTACACCTTC. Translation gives CASRPGTANYGYTF. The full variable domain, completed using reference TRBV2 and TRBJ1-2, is EPEVTQTPSHQVTQMGQEVILRCVPISNHLYFYWYRQILGQKVEFLVSFYNNEISEKSEIFDDQFSVERPDGSNFTLKIRSTKLEDSAMYFCASRPGTANYGYTFGSGTRLTVV.

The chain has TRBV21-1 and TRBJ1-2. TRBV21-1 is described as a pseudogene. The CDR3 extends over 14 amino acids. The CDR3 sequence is CASSKGRKRPGYTF. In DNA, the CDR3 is TGTGCCAGCAGCAAAGGGCGAAAGCGGCCTGGCTACACCTTC.

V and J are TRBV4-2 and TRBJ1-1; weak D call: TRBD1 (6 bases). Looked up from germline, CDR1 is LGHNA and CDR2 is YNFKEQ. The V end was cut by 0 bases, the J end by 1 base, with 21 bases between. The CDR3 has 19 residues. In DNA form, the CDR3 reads TGTGCCAGCAGCCAAGATCGGGGCGAAGAGAGGGGACAGAACACTGAAGCTTTCTTT. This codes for CASSQDRGEERGQNTEAFF.

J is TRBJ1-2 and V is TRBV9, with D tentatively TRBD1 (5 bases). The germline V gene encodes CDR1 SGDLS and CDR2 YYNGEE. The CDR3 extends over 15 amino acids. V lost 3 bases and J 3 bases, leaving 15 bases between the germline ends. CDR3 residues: CASSARDGGHYGYTF. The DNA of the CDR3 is TGTGCCAGCAGCGCCCGGGACGGTGGACACTATGGCTACACCTTC.

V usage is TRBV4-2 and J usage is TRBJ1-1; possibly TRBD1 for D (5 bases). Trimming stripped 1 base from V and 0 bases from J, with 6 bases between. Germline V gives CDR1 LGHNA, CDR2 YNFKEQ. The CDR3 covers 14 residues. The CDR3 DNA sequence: TGTGCCAGCAGCCAAGGGGGCGTGAACACTGAAGCTTTCTTT. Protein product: CASSQGGVNTEAFF.

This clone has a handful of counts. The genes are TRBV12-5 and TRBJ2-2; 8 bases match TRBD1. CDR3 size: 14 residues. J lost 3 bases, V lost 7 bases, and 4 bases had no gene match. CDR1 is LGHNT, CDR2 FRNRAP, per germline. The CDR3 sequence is CASARTGYTGELFF. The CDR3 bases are TGTGCTAGTGCCAGGACAGGGTACACCGGGGAGCTGTTTTTT.

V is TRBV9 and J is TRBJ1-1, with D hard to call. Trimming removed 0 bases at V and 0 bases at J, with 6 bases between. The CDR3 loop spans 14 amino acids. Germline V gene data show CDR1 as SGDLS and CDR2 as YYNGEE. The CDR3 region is CASSVGRMNTEAFF. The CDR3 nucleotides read TGTGCCAGCAGCGTAGGACGGATGAACACTGAAGCTTTCTTT.

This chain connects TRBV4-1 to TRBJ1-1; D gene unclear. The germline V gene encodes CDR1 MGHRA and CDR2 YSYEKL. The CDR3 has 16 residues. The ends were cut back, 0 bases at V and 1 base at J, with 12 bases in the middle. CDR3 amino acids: CASSQDLGRPNTEAFF. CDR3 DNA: TGCGCCAGCAGCCAAGATCTAGGGCGGCCGAACACTGAAGCTTTCTTT.